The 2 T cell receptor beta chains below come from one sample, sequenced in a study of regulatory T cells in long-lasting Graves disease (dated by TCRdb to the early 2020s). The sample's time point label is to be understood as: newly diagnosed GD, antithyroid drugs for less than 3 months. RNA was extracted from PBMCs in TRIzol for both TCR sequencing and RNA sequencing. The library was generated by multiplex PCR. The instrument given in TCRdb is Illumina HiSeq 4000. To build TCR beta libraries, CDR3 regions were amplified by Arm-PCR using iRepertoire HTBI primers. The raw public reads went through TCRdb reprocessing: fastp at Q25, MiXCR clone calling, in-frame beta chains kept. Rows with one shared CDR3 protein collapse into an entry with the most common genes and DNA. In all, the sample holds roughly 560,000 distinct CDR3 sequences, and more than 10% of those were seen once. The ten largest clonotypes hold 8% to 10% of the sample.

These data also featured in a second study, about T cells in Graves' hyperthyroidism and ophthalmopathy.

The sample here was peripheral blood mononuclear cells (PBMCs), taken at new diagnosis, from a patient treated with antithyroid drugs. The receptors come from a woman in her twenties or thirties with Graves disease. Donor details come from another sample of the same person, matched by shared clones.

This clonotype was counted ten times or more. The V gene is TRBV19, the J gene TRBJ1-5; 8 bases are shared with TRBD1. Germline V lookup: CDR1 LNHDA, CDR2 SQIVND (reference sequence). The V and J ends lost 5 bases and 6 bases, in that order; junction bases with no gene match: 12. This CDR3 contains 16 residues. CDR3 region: CASSFLDRAGGQPQHF. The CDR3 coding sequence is TGTGCCAGTAGTTTCCTGGACAGGGCGGGCGGTCAGCCCCAGCATTTT.

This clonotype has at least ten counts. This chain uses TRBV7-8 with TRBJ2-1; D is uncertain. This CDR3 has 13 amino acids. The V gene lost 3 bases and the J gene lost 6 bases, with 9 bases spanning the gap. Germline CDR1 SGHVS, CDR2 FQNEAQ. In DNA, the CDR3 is TGTGCCAGCAGCTTTGACTGGAGCAATGAGCAGTTCTTC. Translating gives CASSFDWSNEQFF. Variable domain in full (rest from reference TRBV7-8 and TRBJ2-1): GAGVSQSPRYKVAKRGQDVALRCDPISGHVSLFWYQQALGQGPEFLTYFQNEAQLDKSGLPSDRFFAERPEGSVSTLKIQRTQQEDSAVYLCASSFDWSNEQFFGPGTRLTVL.